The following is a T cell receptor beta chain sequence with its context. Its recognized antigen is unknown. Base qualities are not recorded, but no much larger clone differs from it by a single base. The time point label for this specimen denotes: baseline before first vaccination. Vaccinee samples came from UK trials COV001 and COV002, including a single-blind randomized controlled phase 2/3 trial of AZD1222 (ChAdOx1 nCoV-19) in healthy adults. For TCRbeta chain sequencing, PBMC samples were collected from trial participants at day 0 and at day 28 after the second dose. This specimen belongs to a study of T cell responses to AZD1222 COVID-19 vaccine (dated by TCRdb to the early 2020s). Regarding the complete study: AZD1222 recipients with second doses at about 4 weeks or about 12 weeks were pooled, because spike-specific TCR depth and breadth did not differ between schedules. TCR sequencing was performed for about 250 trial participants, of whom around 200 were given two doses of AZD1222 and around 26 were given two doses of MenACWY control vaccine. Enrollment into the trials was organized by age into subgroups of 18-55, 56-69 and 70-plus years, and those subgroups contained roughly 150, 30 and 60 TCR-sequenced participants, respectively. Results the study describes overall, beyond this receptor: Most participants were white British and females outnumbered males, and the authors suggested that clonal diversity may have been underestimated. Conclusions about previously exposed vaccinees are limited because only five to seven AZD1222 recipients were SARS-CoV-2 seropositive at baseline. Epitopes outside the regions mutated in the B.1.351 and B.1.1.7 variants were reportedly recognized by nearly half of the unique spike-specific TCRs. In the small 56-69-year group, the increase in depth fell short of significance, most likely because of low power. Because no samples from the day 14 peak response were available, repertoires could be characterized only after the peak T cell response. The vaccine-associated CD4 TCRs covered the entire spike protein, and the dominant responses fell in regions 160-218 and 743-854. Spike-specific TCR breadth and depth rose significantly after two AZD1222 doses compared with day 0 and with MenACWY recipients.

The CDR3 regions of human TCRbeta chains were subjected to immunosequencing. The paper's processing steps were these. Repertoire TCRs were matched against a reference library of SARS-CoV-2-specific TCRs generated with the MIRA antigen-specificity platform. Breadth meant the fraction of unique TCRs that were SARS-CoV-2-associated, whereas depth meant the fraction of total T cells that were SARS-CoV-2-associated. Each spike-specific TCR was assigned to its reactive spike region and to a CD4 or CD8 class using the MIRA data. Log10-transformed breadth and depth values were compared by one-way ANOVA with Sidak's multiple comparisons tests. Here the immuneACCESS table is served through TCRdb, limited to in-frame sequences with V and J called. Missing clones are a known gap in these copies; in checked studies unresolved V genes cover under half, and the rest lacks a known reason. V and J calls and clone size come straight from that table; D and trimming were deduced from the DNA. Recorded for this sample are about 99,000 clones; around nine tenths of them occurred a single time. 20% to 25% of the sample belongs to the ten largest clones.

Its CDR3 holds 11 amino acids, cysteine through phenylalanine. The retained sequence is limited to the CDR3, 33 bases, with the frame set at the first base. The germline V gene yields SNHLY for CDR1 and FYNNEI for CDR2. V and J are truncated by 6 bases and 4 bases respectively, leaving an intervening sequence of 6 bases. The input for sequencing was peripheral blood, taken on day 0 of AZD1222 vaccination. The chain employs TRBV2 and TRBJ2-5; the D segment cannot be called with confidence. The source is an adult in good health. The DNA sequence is TGTGCCAGCAGAGTAACAGAGACCCAGTACTTC. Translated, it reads CASRVTETQYF.